Listed here is a single T cell receptor (beta chain). This specimen belongs to a study of blood T cell repertoires in COVID-19. The participants were between roughly 18 and 89 years old and came from some 25 US areas. Recovered status in Cohort 3 required two negative PCRs, clearance, or symptom resolution. Original methodology: Estimated nucleated cell counts came from reference gene primer amplification. Measured with immunoSEQ multiplex PCR; TCRdb has only the in-frame clones, and not every one. The V and J calls and clone size were taken over from that table, and D and trimming were inferred from the DNA. The sample has hundreds of thousands of clones, roughly 87% seen once; the top ten hold about 3%. The CDR3 consists of 14 residues. CDR1 is MDHEN and CDR2 is SYDVKM in the germline V gene. V lost 6 bases to trimming and J lost 0 bases, with 11 bases between them.

What was sequenced was PBMCs or T cells enriched from blood (not recorded which). This TCR came from a woman aged 25-40 years who had recovered from COVID-19. The genes are TRBV28 and TRBJ1-1; D may be TRBD1 (6 bases). CDR3 in DNA: TGTGCCAGCAGCCCCGGGACATTGAACACTGAAGCTTTCTTT. This codes for CASSPGTLNTEAFF.